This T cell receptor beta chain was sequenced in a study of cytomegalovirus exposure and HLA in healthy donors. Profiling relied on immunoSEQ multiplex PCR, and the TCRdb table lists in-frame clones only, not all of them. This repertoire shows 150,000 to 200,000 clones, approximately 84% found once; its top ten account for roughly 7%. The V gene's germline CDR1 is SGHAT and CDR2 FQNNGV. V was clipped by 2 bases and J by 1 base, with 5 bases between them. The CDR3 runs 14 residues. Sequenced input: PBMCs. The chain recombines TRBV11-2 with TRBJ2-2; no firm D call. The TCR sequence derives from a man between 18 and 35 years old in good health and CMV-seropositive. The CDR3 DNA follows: TGTGCCAGCAGCTTACCAGAGAACACCGGGGAGCTGTTTTTT. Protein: CASSLPENTGELFF.